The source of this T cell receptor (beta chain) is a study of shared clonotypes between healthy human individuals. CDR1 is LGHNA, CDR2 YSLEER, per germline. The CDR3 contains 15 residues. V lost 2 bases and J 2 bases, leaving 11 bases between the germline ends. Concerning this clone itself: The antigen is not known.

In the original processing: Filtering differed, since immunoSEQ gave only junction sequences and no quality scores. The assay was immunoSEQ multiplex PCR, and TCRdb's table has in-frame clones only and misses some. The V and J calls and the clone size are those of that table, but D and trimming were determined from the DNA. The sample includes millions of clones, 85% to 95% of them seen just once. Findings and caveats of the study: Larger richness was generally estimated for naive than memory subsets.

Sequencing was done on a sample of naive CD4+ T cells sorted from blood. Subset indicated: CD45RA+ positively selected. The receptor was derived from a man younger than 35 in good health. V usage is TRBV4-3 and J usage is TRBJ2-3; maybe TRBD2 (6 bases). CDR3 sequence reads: CASSQFGGITDTQYF. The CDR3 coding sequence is TGCGCCAGCAGCCAATTTGGCGGGATCACAGATACGCAGTATTTT.